Each of the 11 T cell receptor beta chains below was sequenced from the same sample in a study of shared clonotypes between healthy human individuals. Produced via immunoSEQ multiplex PCR; TCRdb's table is partial and in-frame only. The data contain 850,000 to 1,100,000 clones, approximately 77% of them seen just once; the ten biggest clones take up 0.89%. Source material: memory CD4+ T cells from PBMCs. Subset of the sample: CD45RA-negative fraction. These TCRs come from a man aged 18 to 29 in good health. Some clones in this sample may be carry-over from other donors' samples.

The CDR3 loop reads CASGGGLLTGNTIYF. CDR3 sequence (DNA): TGTGCCAGCGGCGGGGGGCTCTTAACGGGAAACACCATATATTTT. This sequence joins TRBV28 and TRBJ1-3; weak D call: TRBD1 (6 bases). Per germline, CDR1 MDHEN and CDR2 SYDVKM. The CDR3 has 15 residues. The germline V and J ends were trimmed by 8 bases and 4 bases, with 18 bases remaining between them.

The rearrangement joins TRBV5-3 to TRBJ1-5; no firm D call. TRBV5-3 is assigned to the ORF class and has an uncertain function. Between the trimmed V and J ends, which lost 2 bases and 4 bases, there was a span of 10 bases. This CDR3 region has 14 residues. CDR3 sequence: CARSFHSFNQPQHF. For the CDR3, the DNA is TGTGCCAGAAGCTTCCACAGCTTTAATCAGCCCCAGCATTTT.

J is TRBJ1-2 and V is TRBV27; D remains ambiguous. This CDR3 has 13 amino acids. V lost 3 bases and J 6 bases, leaving 11 bases between the germline ends. Germline-derived CDR1 and CDR2 are MNHEY and SMNVEV (reference sequence). CDR3 bases: TGTGCCAGCAGTTTTGTGGGTGCGGATGGCTACACCTTC. As protein: CASSFVGADGYTF.

The chain uses TRBV4-3 and TRBJ2-3; 9 bases agree with TRBD2. With 6 bases clipped from V and 2 bases from J, the junction kept 6 bases outside the gene matches. This CDR3 contains 15 residues. Germline assignment: CDR1 LGHNA and CDR2 YSLEER. CDR3 residues: CASSLGLAITDTQYF. The CDR3 region has the DNA TGCGCCAGCAGTCTTGGACTAGCGATCACAGATACGCAGTATTTT.

Only a few counts were recorded for this clone. The chain recombines TRBV7-2 with TRBJ2-5; D unresolved. The V end lost 4 bases, the J end lost 4 bases, and 7 bases lay between the germline ends. From germline, CDR1 is SGHTA and CDR2 FQGNSA. The CDR3 has 12 residues. The CDR3 region is CASSSLRETQYF. CDR3 sequence (DNA): TGTGCCAGCAGCTCCCTCCGAGAGACCCAGTACTTC.

The V and J genes are TRBV7-8 and TRBJ1-3; D not resolved. Germline CDR1 SGHVS, CDR2 FQNEAQ. The CDR3 totals 15 residues. V lost 1 base, J lost 4 bases, and 11 bases lay in between. CDR3 residues: CASSLGANRGNTIYF. The DNA for the CDR3 is TGTGCCAGCAGCTTAGGGGCCAACCGAGGAAACACCATATATTTT.

J is TRBJ2-3 and V is TRBV10-3, with TRBD1 matching 7 bases. The trim removed 2 bases at V and 4 bases at J, leaving 6 bases unmatched. This CDR3 is 15 amino acids long. CDR1 ENHRY and CDR2 SYGVKD come from the germline V gene. The CDR3 DNA is TGTGCCATCAGTGAGCGAGGGGGCCCAGCAGATACGCAGTATTTT. Its translation is CAISERGGPADTQYF.

The rearrangement uses TRBV19 and TRBJ1-5; tentatively, D is TRBD1 (5 bases). Trimming took 6 bases from V and 4 from J, leaving 16 bases between them. The CDR3 is 15 residues long. Germline CDR1 LNHDA, CDR2 SQIVND (reference sequence). CDR3 nucleotides: TGTGCCAGTAGATCCTTTGGGACGGGTAATCAGCCCCAGCATTTT. Encoded protein: CASRSFGTGNQPQHF.

The chain links TRBV7-7 to TRBJ2-1, with no clear D. The CDR3 sequence is 13 residues long. Trimming stripped 11 bases from V and 5 bases from J, with 16 bases between. Per the germline V gene, CDR1 is SSHAT and CDR2 is FNYEAQ (reference sequence). The CDR3 DNA reads as TGTGCCTCCAGCGTGAATCGAAACAATGAGCAGTTCTTC. Its translation is CASSVNRNNEQFF.

The genes are TRBV30 and TRBJ2-2, with D tentatively TRBD2 (7 bases). Germline lookup yields CDR1 GTSNPN and CDR2 SVGIG (reference sequence). The V end lost 0 bases, the J end lost 1 base, and 12 bases lay between the germline ends. The CDR3 length is 16 residues. The CDR3 sequence: CAWSVPGGLNTGELFF. The CDR3 nucleotides read TGTGCCTGGAGTGTACCGGGGGGCCTGAACACCGGGGAGCTGTTTTTT.

The chain is built from TRBV5-1 and TRBJ1-2; D uncertain. V was shortened by 0 bases and J by 0 bases, with 9 bases between the two germline ends. CDR1 and CDR2 (germline): SGHRS, YFSETQ. The CDR3 covers 15 residues. This CDR3 reads CASSLDGLPNYGYTF. CDR3 DNA sequence: TGCGCCAGCAGCTTGGACGGGCTACCTAACTATGGCTACACCTTC.